The 18 T cell receptor beta chains below were found in one sample sequenced in a study of identical twins. MiXCR, run by TCRdb on the 5' RACE reads, gives a single entry per CDR3 protein. In the table there are hundreds of thousands of distinct CDR3 sequences, 6.1% of which are singletons. The specimen was naive T cells sorted from blood. All receptors come from a man younger than 30 in good health.

The V and J genes are TRBV6-1 and TRBJ2-1; 8 bases are shared with TRBD2. This CDR3 has 17 residues. Trimming removed 0 bases from V and 2 bases from J; junction bases left unmatched: 6. CDR1 is MNHNS and CDR2 is SASEGT in the germline V gene. CDR3 sequence reads: CASSEASLAGAYNEQFF. For the CDR3, the DNA is TGTGCCAGCAGTGAAGCGTCTCTAGCGGGTGCCTACAATGAGCAGTTCTTC.

This clonotype was seen at least ten times. This chain joins TRBV4-2 and TRBJ1-3; TRBD1 agrees at 9 bases. V trimming: 1 base; J trimming: 0 bases; junction bases outside the gene matches: 4. Germline CDR1 is LGHNA and CDR2 is YNFKEQ. The CDR3 has 17 residues. The CDR3 nucleotides read TGTGCCAGCAGCCAAGTCCAGACAGGGGGCTCTGGAAACACCATATATTTT. Translation: CASSQVQTGGSGNTIYF.

This clonotype was counted many times. The chain has TRBV7-9 and TRBJ1-4, with D maybe TRBD1 (6 bases). There are 14 residues in the CDR3. Trimming removed 4 bases at V and 5 bases at J, with 11 bases between. The germline V gene has CDR1 SEHNR and CDR2 FQNEAQ (reference sequence). The CDR3 is CASSSDRPNEKLFF. The CDR3 DNA is TGTGCCAGCAGCTCGGACAGACCGAATGAAAAACTGTTTTTT.

This clonotype was counted only a few times. V usage is TRBV11-3 and J usage is TRBJ2-3, with TRBD1 matching over 9 bases. The CDR3 sequence is 15 residues long. V lost 6 bases and J lost 2; bases outside the gene matches: 6. Germline loops: CDR1 SGHNT, CDR2 YENEEA. The CDR3 spells CASRWGQGDTDTQYF. CDR3 sequence (DNA): TGTGCCAGCAGATGGGGACAGGGAGACACAGATACGCAGTATTTT.

The sample holds many counts of this clonotype. The chain uses TRBV20-1 and TRBJ2-7; TRBD2 agrees at 10 bases. Germline V lookup: CDR1 DFQATT, CDR2 SNEGSKA (reference sequence). Unmatched junction bases numbered 5, after V lost 3 bases and J lost 0 bases. This CDR3 has 15 residues. CDR3 bases: TGCAGTGCTAGCCGTAGCGGGAGGCCCTCCTACGAGCAGTACTTC. Its protein product is CSASRSGRPSYEQYF.

The chain carries TRBV5-1 and TRBJ2-1, with TRBD1 matching over 10 bases. V was pared by 0 bases and J by 1 base, with 4 bases of the junction left unmatched. CDR3 size: 17 residues. Looked up from germline, CDR1 is SGHRS and CDR2 is YFSETQ. CDR3 nucleotide sequence: TGCGCCAGCAGCTTGGCGGGGACAGGGGAATCCTACAATGAGCAGTTCTTC. Translation gives CASSLAGTGESYNEQFF.

This clonotype was found a few times. This chain joins TRBV11-2 and TRBJ1-2, with unresolved D. The CDR3 runs 13 residues. V lost 1 base, J lost 5 bases, and 8 bases lay in between. Per germline, CDR1 SGHAT and CDR2 FQNNGV. This CDR3 reads CASSLAADYGYTF. The CDR3 nucleotides are TGTGCCAGCAGCTTAGCGGCTGATTATGGCTACACCTTC.

This clonotype has at least ten counts. V is TRBV27 and J is TRBJ2-7; tentatively, D is TRBD2 (6 bases). Germline V gene sequence: CDR1 MNHEY, CDR2 SMNVEV (reference sequence). The CDR3 contains 13 residues. V was clipped by 3 bases and J by 7 bases, with 13 bases between them. CDR3 DNA: TGTGCCAGCAGTTTTGGGCTAGCGCAGGAGCAGTACTTC. It translates to CASSFGLAQEQYF.

The rearrangement links TRBV19 to TRBJ1-4; D is undetermined. Germline CDR1 and CDR2: LNHDA and SQIVND (reference sequence). CDR3 size: 14 residues. V was pared by 3 bases and J by 8 bases, with 13 bases between. This CDR3 reads CASSISGVGEKLFF. CDR3 coding DNA: TGTGCCAGTAGTATCTCGGGAGTGGGAGAAAAACTGTTTTTT. Full variable domain (outside the CDR3, taken from reference TRBV19 and TRBJ1-4): DGGITQSPKYLFRKEGQNVTLSCEQNLNHDAMYWYRQDPGQGLRLIYYSQIVNDFQKGDIAEGYSVSREKKESFPLTVTSAQKNPTAFYLCASSISGVGEKLFFGSGTQLSVL.

The rearrangement uses TRBV5-1 and TRBJ2-7; 10 positions agree with TRBD2. The germline V gene encodes CDR1 SGHRS and CDR2 YFSETQ. The CDR3 has 16 amino acids. V lost 1 base, J lost 3 bases, and 7 bases stayed unmatched. The CDR3 here is CASSLMWRTSGYEQYF. CDR3 coding DNA: TGCGCCAGCAGCTTGATGTGGAGGACTAGCGGCTACGAGCAGTACTTC.

There are many counts of this clonotype. The chain carries TRBV20-1 and TRBJ2-3; the D gene is possibly TRBD1 (8 bases). CDR3 size: 15 residues. The germline gives CDR1 DFQATT, CDR2 SNEGSKA (reference sequence). Between the trimmed V and J ends, which lost 0 bases and 4 bases, there was a span of 14 bases. As DNA, the CDR3 is TGCAGTGCTAGAGATCGACAGGGGAGGGCAGATACGCAGTATTTT. This translates into CSARDRQGRADTQYF.

This clonotype was seen repeatedly, ten times or more. J is TRBJ1-1 and V is TRBV7-9; 8 bases agree with TRBD1. CDR3 length: 14 amino acids. CDR1 is SEHNR, CDR2 FQNEAQ, per germline (reference sequence). The ends lost 1 base at V and 6 bases at J; junction bases unmatched: 4. CDR3 coding DNA: TGTGCCAGCAGCTTAGTGATGGACAGGGCTGAAGCTTTCTTT. This sequence encodes CASSLVMDRAEAFF.

This clonotype was counted many times. CDR3 DNA: TGTGCCAGCAAGGAGTTTTCCTCTGGAAACACCATATATTTT. Translation gives CASKEFSSGNTIYF. V is TRBV6-5 and J is TRBJ1-3, with no clear D. The germline gives CDR1 MNHEY, CDR2 SVGAGI. V gave up 7 bases and J gave up 0 bases, with 10 bases separating them. This CDR3 comprises 14 residues.

This clonotype has ten or more counts. The chain is built from TRBV24-1 and TRBJ2-3; D gene uncertain. The V and J ends lost 6 bases and 2 bases respectively, with 8 bases between them. The V gene's germline CDR1 is KGHDR and CDR2 SFDVKD. This CDR3 comprises 13 residues. CDR3 nucleotides: TGTGCCACCAGTTCCATTCCCACAGATACGCAGTATTTT. This codes for CATSSIPTDTQYF.

J is TRBJ2-3 and V is TRBV29-1; D perhaps matches TRBD2 (5 bases). Germline CDR1 and CDR2: SQVTM and ANQGSEA. There are 11 residues in the CDR3. V gave up 3 bases and J gave up 6 bases, with 7 bases separating them. The CDR3 bases are TGCAGCGTTGACCGGAGGGATACGCAGTATTTT. This sequence encodes CSVDRRDTQYF.

The chain uses TRBV20-1 and TRBJ2-2; D may be TRBD1 (6 bases). The ends were cut back, 8 bases at V and 0 bases at J, with 10 bases in the middle. This CDR3 region has 13 residues. The V gene's germline CDR1 is DFQATT and CDR2 SNEGSKA (reference sequence). The CDR3 loop is CSTQGTNTGELFF. As DNA, the CDR3 is TGCAGTACACAGGGAACGAACACCGGGGAGCTGTTTTTT.

This clonotype was seen many times. This chain connects TRBV5-1 to TRBJ2-1; D is unresolved. CDR1 and CDR2 (germline): SGHRS, YFSETQ. The CDR3 extends over 15 amino acids. The ends were cut back, 1 base at V and 2 bases at J, with 10 bases in the middle. CDR3 DNA: TGCGCCAGCAGCTTGTTAGAACCCGCCTACAATGAGCAGTTCTTC. It translates to CASSLLEPAYNEQFF.

Concerning this clonotype: One end of the junction fails to match germline, which may point to a read error. The chain has TRBV7-2 and TRBJ2-7; 11 bases align to TRBD1. This CDR3 spans 16 amino acids. Per germline, CDR1 SGHTA and CDR2 FQGNSA. CDR3 DNA: TGTGCCGGCAGCCACGTGCGGGGACAGGGGGTAGGGGAGCAGTACTTC. Translation: CAGSHVRGQGVGEQYF.